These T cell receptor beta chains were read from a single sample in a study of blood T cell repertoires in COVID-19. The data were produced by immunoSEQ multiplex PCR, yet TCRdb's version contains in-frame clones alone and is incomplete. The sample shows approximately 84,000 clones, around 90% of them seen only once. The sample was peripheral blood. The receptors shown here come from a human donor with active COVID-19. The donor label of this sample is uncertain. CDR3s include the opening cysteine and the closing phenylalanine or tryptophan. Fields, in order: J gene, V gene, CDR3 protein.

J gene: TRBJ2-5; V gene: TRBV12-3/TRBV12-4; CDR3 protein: CASSQQETQYF
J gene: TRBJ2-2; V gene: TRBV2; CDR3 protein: CASKAGEYTGELFF
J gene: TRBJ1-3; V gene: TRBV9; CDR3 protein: CASSTPGSGNTIYF
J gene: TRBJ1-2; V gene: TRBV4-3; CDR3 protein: CASSLDRDFYGYTF
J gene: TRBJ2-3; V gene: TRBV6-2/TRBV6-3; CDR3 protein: CASSYGEGDTQYF
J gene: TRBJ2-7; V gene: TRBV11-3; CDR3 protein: CASSLRTGYEQYF
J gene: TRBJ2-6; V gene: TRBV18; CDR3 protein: CASSPAQGRSGANVLTF
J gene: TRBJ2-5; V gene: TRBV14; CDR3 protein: CASSRTGIRQETQYF
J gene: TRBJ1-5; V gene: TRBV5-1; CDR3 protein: CASSLEGAPNQPQHF
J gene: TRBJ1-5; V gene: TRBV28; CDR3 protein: CASSLVGQPQHF
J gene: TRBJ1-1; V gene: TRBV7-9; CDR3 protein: CASSLGQTNTEAFF
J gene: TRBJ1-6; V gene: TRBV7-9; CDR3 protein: CASSSPTGTYNSPLHF
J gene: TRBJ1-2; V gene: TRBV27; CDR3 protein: CASNTQGPRNYGYTF
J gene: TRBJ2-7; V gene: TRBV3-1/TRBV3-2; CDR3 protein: CASSQDPWSSYEQYF
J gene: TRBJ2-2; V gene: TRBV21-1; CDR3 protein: CASSPRGPGELFF
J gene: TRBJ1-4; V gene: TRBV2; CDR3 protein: CASSENGWKLFF
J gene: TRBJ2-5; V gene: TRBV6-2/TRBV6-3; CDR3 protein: CASSYSAGEIQETQYF
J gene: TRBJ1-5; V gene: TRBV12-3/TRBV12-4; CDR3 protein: CASSYRLEQPQHF
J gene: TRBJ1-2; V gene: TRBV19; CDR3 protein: CASSHRGGRGADGYTF
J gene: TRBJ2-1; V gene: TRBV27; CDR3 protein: CASSPPTGTGYNEQFF
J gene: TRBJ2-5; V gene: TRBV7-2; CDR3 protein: CASSFGQKETQYF
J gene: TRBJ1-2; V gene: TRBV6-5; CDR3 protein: CARDRANYGYTF
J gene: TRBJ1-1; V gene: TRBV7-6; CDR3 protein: CASSLDGEGRDTEAFF
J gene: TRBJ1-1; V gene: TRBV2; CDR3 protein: CASSGVGGKTEAFF
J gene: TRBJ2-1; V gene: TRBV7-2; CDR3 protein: CASSYSRGTYNEQFF
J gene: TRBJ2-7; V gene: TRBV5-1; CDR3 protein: CASSSGQGSSYEQYF
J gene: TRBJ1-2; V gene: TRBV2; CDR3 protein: CASSEVWDSDGYTF
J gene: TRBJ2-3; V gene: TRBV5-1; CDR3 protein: CASTMDGGGAADTQYF
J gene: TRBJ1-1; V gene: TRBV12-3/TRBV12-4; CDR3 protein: CASSFGGEAFF
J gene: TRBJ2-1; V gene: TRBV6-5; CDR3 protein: CASTLAGHYNEQFF
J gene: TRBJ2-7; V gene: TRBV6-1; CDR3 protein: CASSEQDGYEQYF
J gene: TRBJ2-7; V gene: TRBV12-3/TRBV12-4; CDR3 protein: CASRKTGKGEQYF
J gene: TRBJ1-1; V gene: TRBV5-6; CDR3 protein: CASSAGGSTEAFF
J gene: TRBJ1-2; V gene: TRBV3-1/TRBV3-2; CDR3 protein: CASSHLGGANYGYTF
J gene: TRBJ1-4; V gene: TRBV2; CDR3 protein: CASRAGQALNEKLFF
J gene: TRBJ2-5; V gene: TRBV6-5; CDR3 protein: CASSYSTGGSGTQYF
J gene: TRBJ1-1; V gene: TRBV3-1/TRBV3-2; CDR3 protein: CASSQDPGLGTEAFF
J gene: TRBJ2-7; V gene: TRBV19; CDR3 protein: CASSWGQDYEQYF
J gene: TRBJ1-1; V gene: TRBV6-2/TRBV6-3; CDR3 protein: CASSSPQGAVTEAFF
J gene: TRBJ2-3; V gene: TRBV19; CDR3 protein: CASSISGGDTQYF